This T cell receptor beta chain was observed in a study of tumor and adjacent non-tumor tissue in lung cancer. On the study more broadly: There were around eleven adenocarcinoma, a couple of squamous cell carcinoma and 1 small cell lung cancer cases. Stage I to III disease affected roughly 10 men and 5 women aged roughly 31 to 85.

Germline CDR1 DFQATT, CDR2 SNEGSKA (reference sequence). The CDR3 totals 16 residues. V dropped 5 bases and J dropped 7 bases, with 25 bases sitting between them. The library came from three nested PCR rounds adapted from ARM-PCR protocols. Via MiXCR, TCRdb re-called the multiplex PCR reads, giving one row per CDR3 protein. Of some 120,000 distinct CDR3 sequences in the sample, 60% to 70% were seen once. The template was RNA from unsorted bulk tissue. Donors were chemotherapy-naive, newly diagnosed lung cancer surgical patients in China, August–late 2014. In its sample, this clonotype was seen once. The chain employs TRBV20-1 and TRBJ2-3, with TRBD1 as a possible D gene (6 bases). This receptor was obtained from a young man with non-small cell lung cancer. Sequences were obtained from lung tumor tissue. The CDR3 nucleotides are TGCAGTGCTCGTCGAAGGGGGATGGGGAATGTACATACGCAGTATTTT. Its translation is CSARRRGMGNVHTQYF.